This passage covers 25 T cell receptor beta chains from one sample sequenced in a study of blood T cell repertoires in COVID-19. Data came from immunoSEQ multiplex PCR; TCRdb stores just in-frame clones and leaves some out. This sample carries 310,000 or so clones, roughly 91% of them seen once, and the ten largest clones take 1%. The specimen was peripheral blood. The receptors originated from a man over 45 with active or convalescent COVID-19.

The J gene is TRBJ1-2, the V gene TRBV7-3; 11 bases match TRBD1. CDR1 and CDR2 (germline): SGHTA, FQGTGA. With V trimmed by 1 base and J by 8 bases, 9 bases remained unmatched. The CDR3 is 16 residues long. CDR3 coding DNA: TGTGCCAGCAGCTTAAGTGGGGACAGGGGGACGGGGGGCTACACCTTC. Its protein is CASSLSGDRGTGGYTF.

The chain carries TRBV5-4 and TRBJ1-1; D is ambiguous. With 6 bases removed from V and 1 base from J, the gap between germline ends came to 10 bases. The germline V gene encodes CDR1 SGHNT and CDR2 YYREEE (reference sequence). The CDR3 covers 13 residues. The CDR3 sequence: CASTRRGNTEAFF. The DNA of the CDR3 is TGTGCCAGCACACGACGGGGGAACACTGAAGCTTTCTTT.

The chain couples TRBV6-5 to TRBJ1-1, with 9 bases lining up with TRBD1. The CDR3 length is 14 residues. CDR1 is MNHEY and CDR2 is SVGAGI in the germline V gene. Trimming removed 2 bases from V and 6 bases from J; junction bases left unmatched: 4. The CDR3 DNA reads as TGTGCCAGCAGTTACGGGACAGGGATCGCTGAAGCTTTCTTT. It codes for CASSYGTGIAEAFF.

The chain links TRBV7-9 to TRBJ2-3; TRBD2 agrees at 13 bases. This CDR3 contains 18 residues. With V trimmed by 3 bases and J by 3 bases, 9 bases remained unmatched. From germline, CDR1 is SEHNR and CDR2 FQNEAQ (reference sequence). This CDR3 is CASSFDFQGLAGTDTQYF. As DNA, the CDR3 is TGTGCCAGCAGCTTTGATTTCCAGGGACTAGCGGGAACAGATACGCAGTATTTT.

The V gene is TRBV6-6, the J gene TRBJ1-6, with 12 nucleotides matching TRBD1. Germline assignment: CDR1 MNHNY and CDR2 SVGAGI (reference sequence). The CDR3 runs to 15 residues. Trimming at V came to 4 bases and at J to 8 bases, leaving 3 bases not matched to a gene. The CDR3 nucleotides read TGTGCCAGCAGTTTCGGGACAGGGGGCTATTCACCCCTCCACTTT. As protein: CASSFGTGGYSPLHF.

This rearrangement joins TRBV28 to TRBJ2-1, with 9 bases identical to TRBD1. J was trimmed by 8 bases and V by 11 bases; bases with no gene match: 16. Germline V gene lookup returns CDR1 MDHEN and CDR2 SYDVKM. The CDR3 has 15 residues. CDR3 amino acids: CAGSRPGQGQHEQFF. The CDR3 region has the DNA TGTGCCGGGAGCAGACCGGGACAGGGCCAACATGAGCAGTTCTTC.

This rearrangement joins TRBV10-3 to TRBJ2-7, with 7 bases fitting TRBD1. After removal of 5 bases from V and 1 base from J, the junction contained 5 bases not matched to a gene. This CDR3 is 14 amino acids long. The germline gives CDR1 ENHRY, CDR2 SYGVKD. In nucleotides, the CDR3 is TGTGCCATCAGTCCCCGACAGGGTTCCTACGAGCAGTACTTC. This sequence encodes CAISPRQGSYEQYF.

In its sample, this clone was seen a few times. The chain has TRBV18 and TRBJ1-1; possibly TRBD1 for D (5 bases). Germline CDR1 is KGHSH and CDR2 is LQKENI. Trimming stripped 6 bases from V and 8 bases from J, with 13 bases between. This CDR3 is built from 12 residues. In DNA, the CDR3 is TGTGCCAGCTCCCAGCGGGGGTCCGAAGCTTTCTTT. As protein: CASSQRGSEAFF.

Only one count was recorded for this clone. V usage is TRBV27 and J usage is TRBJ2-1, with TRBD2 matching 8 bases. Trimming cost V 2 bases and J 5 bases; bases outside gene matches: 2. Per germline, CDR1 MNHEY and CDR2 SMNVEV (reference sequence). This CDR3 contains 14 residues. DNA for the CDR3: TGTGCCAGCAGTTTAAGCGGGAGTCACAATGAGCAGTTCTTC. This encodes CASSLSGSHNEQFF.

The chain combines TRBV5-1 with TRBJ2-7; 8 bases are a match to TRBD2. The ends lost 4 bases at V and 3 bases at J; junction bases unmatched: 9. The CDR3 has 15 amino acids. CDR1 is SGHRS, CDR2 YFSETQ, per germline. CDR3 residues: CASSHRGGENYEQYF. For the CDR3, the DNA is TGCGCCAGCAGCCACCGGGGGGGCGAAAACTACGAGCAGTACTTC. Based on the CDR3 plus reference TRBV5-1 and TRBJ2-7, the full variable domain is KAGVTQTPRYLIKTRGQQVTLSCSPISGHRSVSWYQQTPGQGLQFLFEYFSETQRNKGNFPGRFSGRQFSNSRSEMNVSTLELGDSALYLCASSHRGGENYEQYFGPGTRLTVT.

J is TRBJ2-2 and V is TRBV28; TRBD1 matches 8 bases. The CDR3 is 18 residues long. Trimming at V came to 7 bases and at J to 4 bases, leaving 17 bases not matched to a gene. Germline CDR1 reads MDHEN; CDR2 reads SYDVKM. CDR3 in amino acids: CASMGTGIGVGATGELFF. As DNA, the CDR3 is TGTGCCAGCATGGGGACAGGAATCGGGGTGGGGGCCACCGGGGAGCTGTTTTTT.

This chain uses TRBV28 with TRBJ1-2, with TRBD1 as a possible D gene (6 bases). Trimming removed 2 bases at V and 4 bases at J, with 11 bases between. CDR1 and CDR2 (germline): MDHEN, SYDVKM. The CDR3 runs 14 residues. The DNA of the CDR3 is TGTGCCAGCAGTTTAGGGGGCCGGCTCTATGGCTACACCTTC. This gives the protein CASSLGGRLYGYTF.

This clone was detected only a few times. The sample has other DNA sequences that encode this CDR3 too. CDR3 sequence reads: CASSMNGQETQYF. The CDR3 bases are TGTGCCAGTAGTATGAACGGCCAAGAGACCCAGTACTTC. This rearrangement joins TRBV19 to TRBJ2-5; the D is unclear. This CDR3 is 13 amino acids long. V lost 3 bases, J lost 1 base, and 6 bases lay in between. CDR1 and CDR2 from the germline V gene are LNHDA and SQIVND (reference sequence).

The chain joins TRBV19 to TRBJ1-2; D unresolved. CDR1 is LNHDA and CDR2 is SQIVND in the germline V gene (reference sequence). The CDR3 extends over 15 amino acids. Trimming took off 4 bases at V and 2 bases at J, with 14 bases between the two ends. In DNA, the CDR3 is TGTGCCAGTAGTACTTCCCCGAGAGGGAACTATGGCTACACCTTC. It is translated as CASSTSPRGNYGYTF.

V and J are TRBV5-1 and TRBJ2-2, with a possible D match to TRBD2 (5 bases). This CDR3 has 14 residues. The germline gives CDR1 SGHRS, CDR2 YFSETQ. The germline V and J ends were trimmed by 2 bases and 6 bases, with 11 bases remaining between them. For the CDR3, the DNA is TGCGCCAGCAGCTTAGACGGGGAATCCGGGGAGCTGTTTTTT. Its translation is CASSLDGESGELFF.

The chain carries TRBV20-1 and TRBJ1-3; TRBD1 aligns across 10 bases. This CDR3 region has 16 residues. The V and J ends lost 3 bases and 3 bases, in that order; junction bases with no gene match: 8. Germline V CDR1 and CDR2: DFQATT, SNEGSKA (reference sequence). CDR3: CSASSSTGGVGNTIYF. Here the CDR3 DNA reads TGCAGTGCTAGTTCCTCGACAGGGGGCGTTGGAAACACCATATATTTT.

The chain couples TRBV7-8 to TRBJ1-3; a possible D gene is TRBD1 (5 bases). Germline lookup yields CDR1 SGHVS and CDR2 FQNEAQ. CDR3 size: 18 residues. V gave up 1 base and J gave up 1 base, with 17 bases separating them. CDR3 sequence reads: CASSLGSGGRFSGNTIYF. Here the CDR3 DNA reads TGTGCCAGCAGCTTAGGGTCTGGGGGGAGGTTTTCTGGAAACACCATATATTTT.

This rearrangement joins TRBV5-5 to TRBJ1-6; TRBD1 matches 9 bases. V was pared by 2 bases and J by 9 bases, with 6 bases of the junction left unmatched. Germline CDR1 SGHKS, CDR2 YYEKEE (reference sequence). This CDR3 is 15 amino acids long. CDR3 loop: CASSLRGQGGSPLHF. DNA for the CDR3: TGTGCCAGCAGCTTAAGGGGACAGGGTGGTTCACCCCTCCACTTT.

This sequence joins TRBV5-1 and TRBJ2-5; 11 bases are shared with TRBD2. Germline V lookup: CDR1 SGHRS, CDR2 YFSETQ. There are 16 residues in the CDR3. Germline trimming cut 3 bases from V and 1 base from J; bases unmatched to any gene: 5. CDR3 coding DNA: TGCGCCAGCAGCTGGGGGACTAGCGGCCTCCAAGAGACCCAGTACTTC. Its protein is CASSWGTSGLQETQYF.

The chain links TRBV18 to TRBJ1-5; the D is unclear. The V and J ends lost 4 bases and 1 base respectively, with 8 bases between them. Looked up from germline, CDR1 is KGHSH and CDR2 is LQKENI. This CDR3 spans 14 amino acids. CDR3 nucleotides: TGTGCCAGCTCACAAGACTGGAGCAATCAGCCCCAGCATTTT. Its protein is CASSQDWSNQPQHF.

The chain is built from TRBV19 and TRBJ1-2; 7 nucleotides match TRBD1. V shed 3 bases and J 1 base; nucleotides not matched to a gene: 5. Looked up from germline, CDR1 is LNHDA and CDR2 is SQIVND (reference sequence). CDR3 size: 15 residues. The CDR3 loop is CASSMGTEVNYGYTF. Written as DNA, the CDR3 is TGTGCCAGTAGTATGGGGACAGAAGTTAACTATGGCTACACCTTC. The full variable domain, rest sourced from reference TRBV19 and TRBJ1-2, is DGGITQSPKYLFRKEGQNVTLSCEQNLNHDAMYWYRQDPGQGLRLIYYSQIVNDFQKGDIAEGYSVSREKKESFPLTVTSAQKNPTAFYLCASSMGTEVNYGYTFGSGTRLTVV.

The CDR3 spells CAWSRGLAGGQETQYF. CDR3 coding DNA: TGTGCCTGGAGCAGGGGACTAGCGGGGGGCCAAGAGACCCAGTACTTC. The V gene is TRBV30, the J gene TRBJ2-5; 15 bases fit TRBD2. Germline V lookup: CDR1 GTSNPN, CDR2 SVGIG (reference sequence). The V gene end was trimmed by 3 bases and the J gene end by 1 base; junction bases not matched to a gene: 3. This CDR3 is 16 amino acids long.

As to this clone: The same CDR3 arises from other DNA sequences in this sample as well. This chain uses TRBV2 with TRBJ1-5, with a weak D call TRBD1 (5 bases). Germline V gives CDR1 SNHLY, CDR2 FYNNEI. V was shortened by 5 bases and J by 4 bases, with 9 bases between the two germline ends. CDR3 length: 13 residues. The CDR3 nucleotides read TGTGCCAGCAGTAGTCAGGGTAATCAGCCCCAGCATTTT. This encodes CASSSQGNQPQHF.

This chain connects TRBV7-2 to TRBJ1-3, with D possibly matching TRBD1 (5 bases). CDR3 size: 14 residues. Germline CDR1 is SGHTA and CDR2 is FQGNSA. Trimming left V 3 bases short and J 3 bases short, with 9 bases between. CDR3 DNA: TGTGCCAGCAGCTTTCAGGGAGGTGGAAACACCATATATTTT. Protein sequence: CASSFQGGGNTIYF.

The V and J genes are TRBV6-4 and TRBJ2-1; D gene ambiguous. The germline V gene has CDR1 MRHNA and CDR2 SNTAGT. The CDR3 runs 9 residues. Trimming left V 9 bases short and J 8 bases short, with 5 bases between. CDR3 loop: CASVYEQFF. The CDR3 DNA sequence: TGTGCCAGTGTATATGAGCAGTTCTTC.